This T cell receptor (beta chain) was found in a study of blood T cell repertoires in COVID-19 (dated by TCRdb to between 2020 and 2021). For the wider study: Samples covering the acute and convalescent phases of COVID-19 were provided by collaborators in the United States, Italy and Spain. The material from the prospective study consisted of cDNA or gDNA derived from T cells, B-cell-depleted T cells, or PBMCs. Deeply sampled blood TCRbeta repertoires from subjects exposed to, actively infected with, or recovered from COVID-19 were included in the dataset. The repertoires were released in a freely available public database intended as a resource for research on the immune response to SARS-CoV-2. The samples were drawn from the first 160 participants of the ongoing ImmuneRACE study and from roughly 1,300 subjects provided by 6 global collaborators. The sample metadata nearly always contained a de-identified subject ID, COVID-19 status, age in years and sex. HLA class I and class II types, where available, came from metadata supplied by the sample provider rather than from assay-based typing.

About this clone itself: It lacks a known antigen. No much larger clonotype is one base removed from it; base qualities were not supplied. Other DNA sequences within the sample encode an identical CDR3.

Per the germline V gene, SGHDT is the CDR1 and YYEEEE is the CDR2. The CDR3 goes from the cysteine to the phenylalanine over 13 residues. The only DNA kept is the CDR3, 39 bases in frame from the first base. V loses 0 bases, J loses 2 bases, and the germline ends lie 5 bases apart. One collaborating source in Seattle enrolled patients while the patients were actively infected and followed the patients over time throughout the course of disease. Whole blood was collected in K2EDTA tubes by collaborating institutions according to the institutions' own protocols. For TCRbeta analysis, collaborators shipped samples in one of three forms: frozen whole blood, isolated PBMCs, or DNA extracted from either of those sample types. TCRbeta CDR3 regions were amplified from genomic DNA by means of the immunoSEQ Assay, a bias-controlled multiplex PCR. Turning to the authors' computational methods: The number of nucleated cells in each sample was estimated from the amplification of reference gene primers within the assay. Sequence reads were collapsed and filtered to measure the absolute abundance of every unique TCRbeta CDR3 rearrangement. Productive Simpson clonality was computed per sample as the square root of Simpson's diversity index over productive rearrangements. The immuneACCESS repertoire file appears here via TCRdb, limited to in-frame rearrangements. These files lack a portion of the clones; in checked studies, under half of the deficit traces to unresolved V genes, and the cause of the others is not known. V, J and clone size were drawn from that table, and D and trimming were deduced from the DNA. The sample contains roughly 68,000 clones, 90% of them found a single time. The ten most abundant clones make up 0.52% of the sample.

The investigation overall reported the following: The amount of clinical and demographic metadata varied by source and participant and was provided uncurated.

Sequencing input: peripheral blood. Here the chain combines TRBV5-6 and TRBJ1-2, and the D gene may be TRBD1, 5 bases matching. The receptor's source is a man aged 45 to 65 with COVID-19, enrolled during active disease. At the DNA level, the sequence is TGTGCCAGCAGCTTGGGGGGCAACTATGGCTACACCTTC. This codes for CASSLGGNYGYTF.